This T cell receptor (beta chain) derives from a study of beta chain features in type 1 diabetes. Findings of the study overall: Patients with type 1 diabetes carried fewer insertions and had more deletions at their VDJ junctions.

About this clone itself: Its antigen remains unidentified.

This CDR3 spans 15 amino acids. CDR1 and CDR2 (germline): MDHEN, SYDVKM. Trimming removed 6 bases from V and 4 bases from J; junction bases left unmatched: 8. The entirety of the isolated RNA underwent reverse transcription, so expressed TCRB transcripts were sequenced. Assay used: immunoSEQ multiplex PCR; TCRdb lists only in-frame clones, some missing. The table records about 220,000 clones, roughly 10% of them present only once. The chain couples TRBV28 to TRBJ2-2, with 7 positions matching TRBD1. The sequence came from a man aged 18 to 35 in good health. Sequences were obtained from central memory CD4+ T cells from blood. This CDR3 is CASRPLGGLTGELFF. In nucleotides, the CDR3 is TGTGCCAGCAGACCTTTAGGGGGCCTCACCGGGGAGCTGTTTTTT.